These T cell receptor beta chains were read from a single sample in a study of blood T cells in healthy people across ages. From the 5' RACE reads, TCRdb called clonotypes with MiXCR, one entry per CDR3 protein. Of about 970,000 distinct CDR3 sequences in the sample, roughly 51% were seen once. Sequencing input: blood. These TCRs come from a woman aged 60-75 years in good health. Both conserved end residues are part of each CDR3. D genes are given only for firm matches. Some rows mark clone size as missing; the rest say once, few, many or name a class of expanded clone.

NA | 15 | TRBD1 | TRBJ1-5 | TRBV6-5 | CASSRDSRISQPQHF | TGTGCCAGCAGTCGGGACAGTCGCATCAGTCAGCCCCAGCATTTT
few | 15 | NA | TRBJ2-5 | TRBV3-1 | CASSRQGQFQETQYF | TGTGCCAGCAGCCGGCAGGGGCAGTTCCAAGAGACCCAGTACTTC
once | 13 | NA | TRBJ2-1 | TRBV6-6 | CASTLPPGDEQFF | TGTGCCAGCACGCTACCACCGGGCGATGAGCAGTTCTTC
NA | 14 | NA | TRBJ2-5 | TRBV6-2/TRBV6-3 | CASSLHIRQETQYF | TGTGCCAGCAGTCTACATATAAGACAAGAGACCCAGTACTTC
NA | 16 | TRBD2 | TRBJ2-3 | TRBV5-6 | CASSSGLAYSTDTQYF | TGTGCTAGCAGCAGTGGACTAGCGTATAGCACAGATACGCAGTATTTT
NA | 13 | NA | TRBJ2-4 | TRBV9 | CASSAGHGNEQYF | TGTGCCAGCAGCGCGGGACATGGGAATGAGCAGTACTTC
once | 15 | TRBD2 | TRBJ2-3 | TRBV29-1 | CSVFGLAEITDTQYF | TGCAGCGTTTTTGGACTAGCGGAGATTACAGATACGCAGTATTTT
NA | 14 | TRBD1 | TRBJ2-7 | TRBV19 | CASNPRDRDYERYF | TGTGCCAGTAACCCCCGGGACAGGGACTACGAGCGGTACTTC
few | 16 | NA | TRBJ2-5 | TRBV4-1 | CASSQFLQGSPGEQYF | TGCGCCAGCAGCCAATTCCTCCAGGGATCCCCGGGGGAGCAGTACTTC
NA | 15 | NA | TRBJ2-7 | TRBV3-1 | CASSQDLRGFGEQYF | TGTGCCAGCAGCCAAGATCTACGGGGCTTCGGCGAGCAGTACTTC
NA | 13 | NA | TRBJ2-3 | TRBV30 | CAWSRPGTDTQYF | TGTGCCTGGAGTAGGCCGGGCACAGATACGCAGTATTTT
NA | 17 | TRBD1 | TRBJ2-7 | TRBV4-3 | CTSSLFRDRVLSYEQYF | TGCACCAGCAGCCTTTTTCGGGACAGGGTATTATCCTACGAGCAGTACTTC
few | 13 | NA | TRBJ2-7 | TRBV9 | CASSVGSPYEQYF | TGTGCCAGCAGCGTAGGATCCCCCTACGAGCAGTACTTC
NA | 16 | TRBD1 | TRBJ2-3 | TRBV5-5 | CASSLSVTGGTDTQYF | TGTGCCAGCAGCTTGAGTGTGACAGGGGGCACAGATACGCAGTATTTT
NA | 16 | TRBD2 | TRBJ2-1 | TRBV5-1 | CASSLSLAGPLNEQFF | TGCGCCAGCAGCTTGTCGCTAGCGGGACCGTTAAATGAGCAGTTCTTC
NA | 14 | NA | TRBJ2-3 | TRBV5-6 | CASSWWHITDTQYF | TGTGCCAGCAGCTGGTGGCACATCACAGATACGCAGTATTTT
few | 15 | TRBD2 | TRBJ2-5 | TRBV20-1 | CSATSERELLKTQYF | TGCAGTGCTACATCCGAGCGGGAGTTATTAAAGACCCAGTACTTC